The next 27 T cell receptor beta chains were all read from a single sample in a study of blood T cells in healthy people across ages. A sample-barcoded 5' primer and a J-beta primer mix were used in a second PCR of about 7 to 12 cycles. From the 5' RACE reads, TCRdb called clonotypes with MiXCR, one entry per CDR3 protein. The sample consists of more than 1 million distinct CDR3 sequences, more than 35% of them appearing once. Material: blood. The receptors come from a woman aged 60-75 years in good health.

The chain recombines TRBV10-1 with TRBJ1-5; no definite D call. The CDR3 contains 13 residues. The V end was cut by 0 bases, the J end by 4 bases, with 4 bases between. The germline CDR1 and CDR2 sequences are WNHNN and SYGVQD (reference sequence). CDR3 residues: CASSESGNQPQHF. The CDR3 DNA sequence: TGCGCCAGCAGTGAGTCCGGGAATCAGCCCCAGCATTTT.

This clonotype has only one observation. The chain couples TRBV14 to TRBJ2-4; the D gene is possibly TRBD2 (5 bases). Germline V gives CDR1 SGHDN, CDR2 FVKESK. Trimming took 3 bases from V and 1 from J, leaving 7 bases between them. The CDR3 is made up of 14 amino acids. CDR3 in DNA: TGTGCCAGCAGCCATAGCGTTGCCAAAAACATTCAGTACTTC. Amino acids: CASSHSVAKNIQYF. The full variable domain, with the rest looked up from reference TRBV14 and TRBJ2-4, is EAGVTQFPSHSVIEKGQTVTLRCDPISGHDNLYWYRRVMGKEIKFLLHFVKESKQDESGMPNNRFLAERTGGTYSTLKVQPAELEDSGVYFCASSHSVAKNIQYFGAGTRLSVL.

This clonotype has a handful of counts. The V call is TRBV7-2, the J call TRBJ1-2; tentatively, D is TRBD1 (6 bases). Trimming took off 5 bases at V and 7 bases at J, with 20 bases between the two ends. Germline CDR1 reads SGHTA; CDR2 reads FQGNSA. CDR3 length: 15 amino acids. Here the CDR3 reads CASSGRSTGWGGYTF. CDR3 DNA sequence: TGTGCCAGCAGCGGACGTAGCACAGGGTGGGGTGGCTACACCTTC.

This clonotype was recorded once. The chain uses TRBV12-3 or TRBV12-4 and TRBJ2-6; D is possibly TRBD2 (5 bases). V was cut by 5 bases and J by 0 bases, with 17 bases left in between. The CDR3 covers 18 residues. The CDR3 loop reads CASSLLAEGSSGANVLTF. DNA of the CDR3: TGTGCCAGCAGTCTCCTCGCGGAAGGGAGCTCTGGGGCCAACGTCCTGACTTTC.

This chain joins TRBV2 and TRBJ2-1; D may be TRBD2 (6 bases). V was clipped by 6 bases and J by 8 bases, with 20 bases between them. Germline loops: CDR1 SNHLY, CDR2 FYNNEI. The CDR3 has 15 amino acids. The CDR3 is CASSKASELIDEQFF. As DNA, the CDR3 is TGTGCCAGCAGCAAGGCTAGCGAACTGATCGATGAGCAGTTCTTC.

The chain uses TRBV27 and TRBJ2-7; 8 nucleotides agree with TRBD1. Germline CDR1 reads MNHEY; CDR2 reads SMNVEV (reference sequence). V shed 5 bases, J shed 4 bases, and the junction held 7 bases outside the gene matches. This CDR3 is built from 14 residues. CDR3 amino acids: CASSQTGGVYEQYF. As DNA, the CDR3 is TGTGCCAGCAGTCAAACAGGGGGAGTTTACGAGCAGTACTTC.

J is TRBJ1-6 and V is TRBV4-1, with D unclear. V was pared by 4 bases and J by 4 bases, with 17 bases between. CDR3 size: 17 residues. Germline CDR1 and CDR2: MGHRA and YSYEKL. This CDR3 reads CASSPYNSGSYNSPLHF. In DNA form, the CDR3 reads TGCGCCAGCAGCCCATATAACTCGGGGAGTTATAATTCACCCCTCCACTTT.

V gene TRBV25-1 combines with J gene TRBJ1-2, with D tentatively TRBD1 (5 bases). The CDR3 runs 14 residues. The V end was cut by 2 bases, the J end by 2 bases, with 9 bases between. Looked up from germline, CDR1 is MGHDK and CDR2 is SYGVNS. CDR3 residues: CASSEPGVNYGYTF. DNA for the CDR3: TGTGCCAGCAGTGAACCGGGGGTGAACTATGGCTACACCTTC.

This clonotype occurred a few times. V usage is TRBV12-3 or TRBV12-4 and J usage is TRBJ2-5, with D unresolved. This CDR3 has 12 residues. V lost 6 bases and J lost 2, with 7 bases in between. CDR3 region: CASREGQETQYF. The CDR3 DNA follows: TGTGCCAGCAGGGAAGGGCAAGAGACCCAGTACTTC.

This sequence joins TRBV4-2 and TRBJ2-3; D ambiguous. In germline, CDR1 is LGHNA, CDR2 YNFKEQ. V was cut by 3 bases and J by 2 bases, with 9 bases left in between. This CDR3 comprises 14 residues. CDR3 in DNA: TGTGCCAGCAGCCATGAGACCTACACAGATACGCAGTATTTT. It yields the protein CASSHETYTDTQYF.

This rearrangement joins TRBV6-5 to TRBJ2-3; 7 bases align to TRBD2. J gave up 7 bases and V 6 bases, and 13 bases lay outside the gene matches. The CDR3 is 15 residues long. Germline V CDR1 and CDR2: MNHEY, SVGAGI. The CDR3 DNA reads TGTGCCAGCAGCCGAAAAGGGACTACGACAAATACGCAGTATTTT. Protein: CASSRKGTTTNTQYF.

This clonotype was detected only once. The chain recombines TRBV6-4 with TRBJ2-2; 9 bases map to TRBD1. The length of the CDR3 is 20 residues. J lost 4 bases, V lost 2 bases, and 17 bases had no gene match. CDR1 is MRHNA, CDR2 SNTAGT, per germline. CDR3 coding DNA: TGTGCCAGCAGTGACGCCGGCCCCGCACAGGGGGCTCCAATCACCGGGGAGCTGTTTTTT. Protein: CASSDAGPAQGAPITGELFF.

The rearrangement links TRBV15 to TRBJ1-1, with 7 bases identical to TRBD1. V dropped 3 bases and J dropped 0; count of bases not matched to a gene: 10. Germline-derived CDR1 and CDR2 are LNHNV and YYDKDF (reference sequence). The CDR3 length is 17 residues. Written as DNA, the CDR3 is TGTGCCACCAGCAGGCAGGACAGGAGCCCCATGAACACTGAAGCTTTCTTT. Its translation is CATSRQDRSPMNTEAFF.

This clonotype showed up just a few times. This chain connects TRBV20-1 to TRBJ2-7; D uncertain. Germline V CDR1 and CDR2: DFQATT, SNEGSKA (reference sequence). The V end lost 1 base, the J end lost 2 bases, and 6 bases lay between the germline ends. The CDR3 sequence is 12 residues long. CDR3 DNA: TGCAGTGCTAGAGCATCAGCCTACGAGCAGTACTTC. It encodes CSARASAYEQYF.

The chain joins TRBV6-2 or TRBV6-3 to TRBJ1-1; D is undetermined. The germline V gene has CDR1 MNHEY and CDR2 SVGEGT. The length of the CDR3 is 14 residues. V lost 7 bases and J lost 3, with 15 bases in between. This CDR3 reads CASTRKGGDTEAFF. The CDR3 coding sequence is TGTGCCAGCACCCGTAAGGGTGGGGACACTGAAGCTTTCTTT.

This clonotype was found a few times. The chain carries TRBV29-1 and TRBJ2-7; D is possibly TRBD1 or TRBD2 (5 bases each). CDR1 and CDR2 from the germline V gene are SQVTM and ANQGSEA. The CDR3 totals 11 residues. The V end lost 0 bases, the J end lost 11 bases, and 11 bases lay between the germline ends. CDR3 sequence reads: CSVEDPGTKYF. The CDR3 DNA reads TGCAGCGTTGAAGATCCGGGGACCAAGTACTTC.

The chain uses TRBV28 and TRBJ2-3; TRBD2 aligns across 9 bases. The CDR3 length is 17 residues. The J segment lost 5 bases and the V segment lost 3 bases, leaving 12 bases of the junction unmatched. The germline gives CDR1 MDHEN, CDR2 SYDVKM. DNA for the CDR3: TGTGCCAGCAGTTTCCCCTCTAGCGGGATAGAGGGAGATACGCAGTATTTT. Translated: CASSFPSSGIEGDTQYF.

With regard to this clonotype: One junction end disagrees with the germline gene, perhaps due to a read error. This chain uses TRBV29-1 with TRBJ2-5, with D possibly matching TRBD2 (6 bases). The CDR3 is made up of 16 amino acids. Germline assignment: CDR1 SQVTM and CDR2 ANQGSEA. As DNA, the CDR3 is TGCGGCGTTGAAGGTGGGTTGGGGAGGCGGTACAATGAGCAGTACTTC. Translated, it gives CGVEGGLGRRYNEQYF.

The chain carries TRBV7-6 and TRBJ1-2, with a tentative D call TRBD1 (5 bases). CDR1 SGHVS and CDR2 FNYEAQ come from the germline V gene. V lost 1 base to trimming and J lost 3 bases, with 9 bases between them. The CDR3 sequence is 14 residues long. The CDR3 reads CASSLGGVDYGYTF. The CDR3 DNA reads as TGTGCCAGCAGCTTAGGGGGCGTCGACTATGGCTACACCTTC.

This clonotype has more than one count but fewer than ten. The gene calls are TRBV20-1 and TRBJ2-7; the match to TRBD1 covers 7 bases. With V trimmed by 3 bases and J by 3 bases, 8 bases remained unmatched. The germline CDR1 and CDR2 sequences are DFQATT and SNEGSKA (reference sequence). The CDR3 has 14 amino acids. The CDR3 sequence: CSASDRDSFYEQYF. CDR3 nucleotide sequence: TGCAGTGCTAGTGACAGGGACAGCTTCTACGAGCAGTACTTC.

This clonotype was recorded a few times. The CDR3 loop reads CASSSLDRFSYEQYF. The CDR3 DNA sequence: TGTGCCAGCAGCTCATTGGACAGGTTCTCCTACGAGCAGTACTTC. This chain links TRBV7-8 with TRBJ2-7; 7 nucleotides line up with TRBD1. Germline values: CDR1 SGHVS, CDR2 FQNEAQ. This CDR3 is 15 amino acids long. V lost 4 bases, J lost 0 bases, and 6 bases stayed unmatched.

V usage is TRBV2 and J usage is TRBJ2-1; perhaps D is TRBD1 or TRBD2 (6 bases each). The CDR3 runs 13 residues. Germline CDR1 is SNHLY and CDR2 is FYNNEI. The ends were cut back, 7 bases at V and 3 bases at J, with 10 bases in the middle. Here the CDR3 DNA reads TGTGCCAGCAAGGGGGGCGGCTACAATGAGCAGTTCTTC. This codes for CASKGGGYNEQFF. Using reference TRBV2 and TRBJ2-1 for the parts outside the CDR3, the full variable domain is EPEVTQTPSHQVTQMGQEVILRCVPISNHLYFYWYRQILGQKVEFLVSFYNNEISEKSEIFDDQFSVERPDGSNFTLKIRSTKLEDSAMYFCASKGGGYNEQFFGPGTRLTVL.

There are a few counts of this clonotype. The chain recombines TRBV2 with TRBJ2-7; maybe TRBD2 (6 bases). CDR1 SNHLY and CDR2 FYNNEI come from the germline V gene. The CDR3 extends over 13 amino acids. Trimming took 9 bases from V and 0 from J, leaving 12 bases between them. CDR3 coding DNA: TGTGCCAGTGCCGGGACTCTCTCCTACGAGCAGTACTTC. Residues: CASAGTLSYEQYF.

This clonotype was detected only a few times. V is TRBV12-3 or TRBV12-4 and J is TRBJ1-2, with D perhaps matching TRBD1 (6 bases). The CDR3 runs 14 residues. With 5 bases removed from V and 4 bases from J, the gap between germline ends came to 14 bases. The CDR3 protein is CASSPDSSFYGYTF. CDR3 sequence (DNA): TGTGCCAGCAGTCCGGACAGCAGTTTCTATGGCTACACCTTC.

This clonotype was seen a handful of times. This chain uses TRBV28 with TRBJ1-2; a weak D match, TRBD1 (5 bases). Per the germline V gene, CDR1 is MDHEN and CDR2 is SYDVKM. The CDR3 consists of 14 residues. Trimming removed 6 bases at V and 1 base at J, with 12 bases between. The CDR3 protein is CASSYLTDNYGYTF. The CDR3 DNA is TGTGCCAGCAGCTACCTGACAGATAACTATGGCTACACCTTC.

This sequence joins TRBV28 and TRBJ2-4, with TRBD2 identical over 11 bases. V gave up 3 bases and J gave up 2 bases; unmatched junction bases: 6. Looked up from germline, CDR1 is MDHEN and CDR2 is SYDVKM. The CDR3 has 17 residues. CDR3 DNA sequence: TGTGCCAGCAGTTTCGGGACTAGCGGATCATCCAAAAACATTCAGTACTTC. The encoded protein is CASSFGTSGSSKNIQYF.

CDR3 nucleotides: TGTGCCAGCAGCAAAGACCACAGGGGGAGAAATTCACCCCTCCACTTT. This sequence encodes CASSKDHRGRNSPLHF. The chain employs TRBV21-1 and TRBJ1-6; the listed D gene, TRBD1, was not tested against the DNA. TRBV21-1 is a pseudogene. CDR3 size: 16 residues.